The present entry profiles one T cell receptor beta chain with its context. This CDR3 has 13 amino acids. The V and J ends lost 4 bases and 1 base respectively, with 7 bases between them. Per germline, CDR1 ENHRY and CDR2 SYGVKD. Once RNA had been extracted, it was reverse transcribed into cDNA to act as the sequencing template. Using immunoSEQ multiplex PCR, the repertoire was profiled, and TCRdb retains in-frame clones only, with some absent. The profile covers fewer than 200,000 clones, with over 50% appearing a single time and roughly 15% taken by the ten largest. The sample belongs to a study of CD8+ T cells in alopecia areata. Study-level information: Tofacitinib exposure lasted 6 to 18 months, followed by 6 months off drug.

This chain connects TRBV10-3 to TRBJ2-5, with D maybe TRBD2 (6 bases). Sequencing used CD4+ T cells sorted from blood, obtained at week 0. This TCR came from a human donor with alopecia areata. The CDR3 DNA reads as TGTGCCATCAGTGTGGGAGGCCAAGAGACCCAGTACTTC. Amino acids: CAISVGGQETQYF.